These T cell receptor beta chains were read from a single sample in a study of cytomegalovirus exposure and HLA in healthy donors. The data were produced by immunoSEQ multiplex PCR, yet TCRdb's version contains in-frame clones alone and is incomplete. The table has approximately 170,000 clones, approximately 80% seen once; the top ten hold over 0.65%. Sequences were obtained from PBMCs. These receptor sequences come from a woman younger than 35 in good health and CMV-seronegative. Both conserved end residues are part of each CDR3. The order of the fields is V gene, D gene, clone size, J gene, CDR3 protein, CDR3 DNA. D genes are given only for firm matches. Part of the rows lack a size; the others show once, few, many or a class for expanded clones.

V gene: TRBV2
D gene: .
clone size: few
J gene: TRBJ1-1
CDR3 protein: CASIGQMDTEAFF
CDR3 DNA: TGTGCCAGCATTGGACAGATGGACACTGAAGCTTTCTTT

V gene: TRBV1
D gene: .
clone size: .
J gene: TRBJ2-1
CDR3 protein: CTSSQDGLAAINEQFF
CDR3 DNA: TGCACCAGCAGCCAAGACGGACTAGCGGCAATTAATGAGCAGTTCTTC

V gene: TRBV9
D gene: .
clone size: few
J gene: TRBJ2-1
CDR3 protein: CASSVAGGGSYNEQFF
CDR3 DNA: TGTGCCAGCAGCGTAGCTGGAGGAGGCTCCTACAATGAGCAGTTCTTC

V gene: TRBV5-6
D gene: .
clone size: once
J gene: TRBJ1-5
CDR3 protein: CASSLRREISNQPQHF
CDR3 DNA: TGTGCCAGCAGCTTAAGGCGGGAGATTAGCAATCAGCCCCAGCATTTT

V gene: TRBV4-1
D gene: TRBD1
clone size: .
J gene: TRBJ1-5
CDR3 protein: CASSQVGQGRHQPQHF
CDR3 DNA: TGCGCCAGCAGCCAAGTTGGACAGGGACGGCATCAGCCCCAGCATTTT

V gene: TRBV18
D gene: .
clone size: once
J gene: TRBJ2-5
CDR3 protein: CASSPLPPPRGETQYF
CDR3 DNA: TGTGCCAGCTCACCCCTCCCGCCCCCCCGGGGAGAGACCCAGTACTTC

V gene: TRBV5-8
D gene: TRBD2
clone size: .
J gene: TRBJ2-5
CDR3 protein: CASSLAGRGGTQYF
CDR3 DNA: TGTGCCAGCAGCTTAGCCGGGAGGGGAGGGACCCAGTACTTC

V gene: TRBV5-6
D gene: .
clone size: .
J gene: TRBJ2-1
CDR3 protein: CASSLEGRPFF
CDR3 DNA: TGTGCCAGCAGCTTGGAAGGCAGGCCGTTCTTC

V gene: TRBV28
D gene: TRBD1
clone size: .
J gene: TRBJ1-1
CDR3 protein: CAGRQGGTNTEAFF
CDR3 DNA: TGTGCCGGCAGGCAAGGGGGCACGAACACTGAAGCTTTCTTT

V gene: TRBV7-9
D gene: TRBD2
clone size: few
J gene: TRBJ2-2
CDR3 protein: CASSLNLAGDPGELFF
CDR3 DNA: TGTGCCAGCAGCCTGAATCTAGCGGGAGACCCCGGGGAGCTGTTTTTT

V gene: TRBV9
D gene: TRBD2
clone size: .
J gene: TRBJ2-3
CDR3 protein: CASSPQAGGGVADTQYF
CDR3 DNA: TGTGCCAGCAGCCCACAAGCGGGAGGAGGGGTAGCAGATACGCAGTATTTT

V gene: TRBV25-1
D gene: TRBD1
clone size: once
J gene: TRBJ1-4
CDR3 protein: CASSDSMDRGANEKLFF
CDR3 DNA: TGTGCCAGCAGTGATTCCATGGACAGGGGTGCTAATGAAAAACTGTTTTTT

V gene: TRBV28
D gene: TRBD1
clone size: once
J gene: TRBJ2-7
CDR3 protein: CASSRGATGAYEQYF
CDR3 DNA: TGTGCCAGCAGTCGAGGGGCCACAGGGGCCTACGAGCAGTACTTC

V gene: TRBV25-1
D gene: TRBD1
clone size: .
J gene: TRBJ1-2
CDR3 protein: CASTQDRDYGYTF
CDR3 DNA: TGTGCCAGCACTCAGGACAGGGACTATGGCTACACCTTC

V gene: TRBV6-6
D gene: TRBD1
clone size: .
J gene: TRBJ1-2
CDR3 protein: CASSLLPDREFEGYTF
CDR3 DNA: TGTGCCAGCAGTTTATTGCCGGACAGGGAGTTTGAAGGCTACACCTTC

V gene: TRBV11-3
D gene: TRBD2
clone size: .
J gene: TRBJ2-1
CDR3 protein: CASSLLAGGYNEQFF
CDR3 DNA: TGTGCCAGCAGTCTACTAGCGGGAGGATACAATGAGCAGTTCTTC

V gene: TRBV28
D gene: .
clone size: .
J gene: TRBJ2-7
CDR3 protein: CASENFYEQYF
CDR3 DNA: TGTGCCAGCGAGAATTTCTACGAGCAGTACTTC

V gene: TRBV13
D gene: TRBD2
clone size: few
J gene: TRBJ2-5
CDR3 protein: CASSPGLAGGETQYF
CDR3 DNA: TGTGCCAGCAGCCCGGGACTAGCGGGAGGTGAGACCCAGTACTTC

V gene: TRBV5-5
D gene: .
clone size: .
J gene: TRBJ1-2
CDR3 protein: CASSFVNQGFGSGGYTF
CDR3 DNA: TGTGCCAGCAGCTTCGTTAACCAGGGCTTTGGTTCAGGAGGCTACACCTTC

V gene: TRBV4-3
D gene: TRBD2
clone size: .
J gene: TRBJ2-3
CDR3 protein: CASSQRREADTQYF
CDR3 DNA: TGCGCCAGCAGCCAGCGGCGGGAGGCAGATACGCAGTATTTT

V gene: TRBV4-2
D gene: TRBD2
clone size: .
J gene: TRBJ2-3
CDR3 protein: CASSQGLAGGRDTQYF
CDR3 DNA: TGTGCCAGCAGCCAAGGACTAGCGGGAGGAAGAGATACGCAGTATTTT

V gene: TRBV6-5
D gene: TRBD1
clone size: .
J gene: TRBJ2-7
CDR3 protein: CASTSGQGYEQYF
CDR3 DNA: TGTGCCAGCACCTCGGGACAGGGATACGAGCAGTACTTC

V gene: TRBV6-1
D gene: TRBD1
clone size: .
J gene: TRBJ1-2
CDR3 protein: CASNRGANYGYTF
CDR3 DNA: TGTGCCAGCAACAGGGGAGCTAACTATGGCTACACCTTC

V gene: TRBV4-3
D gene: .
clone size: .
J gene: TRBJ1-5
CDR3 protein: CASSLSFGLENQPQHF
CDR3 DNA: TGCGCCAGCAGCCTTTCCTTCGGACTGGAGAATCAGCCCCAGCATTTT

V gene: TRBV6-5
D gene: .
clone size: few
J gene: TRBJ2-7
CDR3 protein: CASSSTGPRGNEQYF
CDR3 DNA: TGTGCCAGCAGTTCCACAGGACCCCGGGGGAACGAGCAGTACTTC

V gene: TRBV19
D gene: .
clone size: .
J gene: TRBJ2-7
CDR3 protein: CASSIRGSRQYF
CDR3 DNA: TGTGCCAGTAGTATCCGGGGATCAAGGCAGTACTTC

V gene: TRBV12-5
D gene: TRBD1
clone size: .
J gene: TRBJ1-2
CDR3 protein: CASGLPPGQDYGYTF
CDR3 DNA: TGTGCTAGTGGTTTGCCACCGGGACAGGACTATGGCTACACCTTC